The 14 T cell receptor beta chains presented below share a single source sample, sequenced in a study of CD8 T cells in ankylosing spondylitis. Each CDR3 protein gets one entry after TCRdb re-called the 5' RACE reads with MiXCR. Here the sample spans some 330,000 distinct CDR3 sequences, roughly 8% being singletons. Broader study findings: Seven to nine highly homologous variants formed a TCR beta motif that appeared characteristic of ankylosing spondylitis blood.

No antigen has been assigned to these receptors. Sequencing used blood, either unsorted or a sorted T cell fraction (not recorded which). The receptors derive from a male donor with ankylosing spondylitis.

The chain is built from TRBV12-3 or TRBV12-4 and TRBJ2-3, with no clear D. The CDR3 is 12 residues long. V was clipped by 6 bases and J by 6 bases, with 10 bases between them. Here the CDR3 reads CASRMVGDTQYF. The CDR3 DNA reads TGTGCCAGCAGGATGGTGGGGGATACGCAGTATTTT.

This clonotype was picked up a small number of times. V and J are TRBV12-3 or TRBV12-4 and TRBJ2-7; D uncertain. The CDR3 spans 15 residues. V lost 5 bases, J lost 7 bases, and 21 bases lay in between. The CDR3 protein is CASSPLGYEEGEQYF. CDR3 nucleotide sequence: TGTGCCAGCAGTCCGCTCGGGTACGAAGAAGGTGAGCAGTACTTC.

This clonotype was seen a few times. The CDR3 spells CAISDLGSTDTQYF. The CDR3 nucleotides are TGTGCCATCAGTGATCTTGGTAGCACAGATACGCAGTATTTT. The chain employs TRBV10-3 and TRBJ2-3; no reliable D call. This CDR3 is built from 14 residues. CDR1 is ENHRY, CDR2 SYGVKD, per germline. Trimming shortened V by 3 bases and J by 0 bases, and 7 bases separated the two germline ends.

CDR3 amino acids: CASSMLLTANEKLFF. Here the CDR3 DNA reads TGTGCCAGTAGTATGCTCCTGACAGCTAATGAAAAACTGTTTTTT. V gene TRBV19 combines with J gene TRBJ1-4; D is possibly TRBD1 (5 bases). V lost 3 bases and J 3 bases, leaving 11 bases between the germline ends. This CDR3 has 15 residues. From germline, CDR1 is LNHDA and CDR2 SQIVND (reference sequence).

The chain links TRBV11-2 to TRBJ2-1, with 8 bases identical to TRBD2. The V gene end was trimmed by 4 bases and the J gene end by 10 bases; junction bases not matched to a gene: 6. This CDR3 spans 13 amino acids. Per germline, CDR1 SGHAT and CDR2 FQNNGV. In nucleotides, the CDR3 is TGTGCCAGCAGCTCCGGACTAGCTCGGGAGCAGTTCTTC. As protein: CASSSGLAREQFF.

Many counts were recorded for this clonotype. V and J are TRBV25-1 and TRBJ1-1; D gene unclear. The CDR3 has 15 residues. V lost 2 bases to trimming and J lost 2 bases, with 12 bases between them. Per the germline V gene, CDR1 is MGHDK and CDR2 is SYGVNS. CDR3 amino acids: CASSEPQQVNTEAFF. CDR3 bases: TGTGCCAGCAGTGAACCTCAGCAGGTAAACACTGAAGCTTTCTTT.

This clonotype was seen only a few times. The chain couples TRBV11-2 to TRBJ2-1, with 8 bases lining up with TRBD2. The ends lost 0 bases at V and 4 bases at J; junction bases unmatched: 8. Germline CDR1 and CDR2: SGHAT and FQNNGV. The CDR3 has 17 amino acids. Here the CDR3 DNA reads TGTGCCAGCAGCTTAGATCTGTTGCGGGAGGCATACAATGAGCAGTTCTTC. This encodes CASSLDLLREAYNEQFF.

At least ten counts were recorded for this clonotype. The chain employs TRBV7-2 and TRBJ2-3; no clear D. Trimming removed 4 bases at V and 2 bases at J, with 13 bases between. This CDR3 is built from 15 residues. Germline CDR1 and CDR2: SGHTA and FQGNSA. The CDR3 protein is CASSSGVRYTDTQYF. As DNA, the CDR3 is TGTGCCAGCAGCTCTGGGGTACGCTACACAGATACGCAGTATTTT.

V usage is TRBV7-9 and J usage is TRBJ2-7; TRBD1 matches at 7 bases. CDR1 is SEHNR, CDR2 FQNEAQ, per germline (reference sequence). The CDR3 runs 14 residues. V lost 6 bases and J lost 0; bases outside the gene matches: 5. CDR3 loop: CASRLTGSSYEQYF. The CDR3 region has the DNA TGTGCCAGCAGGCTGACAGGGAGCTCCTACGAGCAGTACTTC.

The V gene is TRBV29-1, the J gene TRBJ2-3, with 7 bases identical to TRBD2. The length of the CDR3 is 15 residues. Germline trimming cut 3 bases from V and 3 bases from J; bases unmatched to any gene: 9. CDR1 SQVTM and CDR2 ANQGSEA come from the germline V gene. The CDR3 is CSVDPSSGQTDTQYF. CDR3 nucleotide sequence: TGCAGCGTTGATCCGAGTAGCGGGCAAACAGATACGCAGTATTTT.

J is TRBJ2-1 and V is TRBV4-2; either TRBD1 or TRBD2 may fit D (6 bases each). This CDR3 is 16 amino acids long. V lost 0 bases and J 9 bases, leaving 18 bases between the germline ends. Germline CDR1 reads LGHNA; CDR2 reads YNFKEQ. CDR3 DNA sequence: TGTGCCAGCAGCCAAGAGGGGGGCGGGATGGGGGGTGAGCAGTTCTTC. It translates to CASSQEGGGMGGEQFF.

The rearrangement joins TRBV4-3 to TRBJ2-3; D possibly uses TRBD1 or TRBD2 (5 bases each). Germline CDR1 is LGHNA and CDR2 is YSLEER. Trimming removed 3 bases at V and 0 bases at J, with 13 bases between. This CDR3 has 16 residues. In nucleotides, the CDR3 is TGCGCCAGCAGCCAGAGGGGCAGTCTTAGCACAGATACGCAGTATTTT. This codes for CASSQRGSLSTDTQYF.

This clonotype has only a few counts. V and J are TRBV5-1 and TRBJ2-6, with D unclear. Between the trimmed V and J ends, which lost 4 bases and 0 bases, there was a span of 14 bases. The CDR3 runs 17 residues. The germline CDR1 and CDR2 sequences are SGHRS and YFSETQ. CDR3 residues: CASSRKHDTSGANVLTF. The CDR3 coding sequence is TGCGCCAGCAGCCGGAAACACGACACCTCTGGGGCCAACGTCCTGACTTTC. The full variable domain, completed using reference TRBV5-1 and TRBJ2-6, is KAGVTQTPRYLIKTRGQQVTLSCSPISGHRSVSWYQQTPGQGLQFLFEYFSETQRNKGNFPGRFSGRQFSNSRSEMNVSTLELGDSALYLCASSRKHDTSGANVLTFGAGSRLTVL.

This clonotype has ten or more counts. The rearrangement joins TRBV3-1 to TRBJ2-7, with 9 nucleotides matching TRBD2. CDR1 is LGHDT, CDR2 YNNKEL, per germline (reference sequence). The CDR3 sequence is 16 residues long. Trimming at V came to 4 bases and at J to 7 bases, leaving 14 bases not matched to a gene. CDR3 bases: TGTGCCAGCAGCCGCAGTCTCGCTAGCGGGATTGGGGAGCAGTACTTC. Amino acids: CASSRSLASGIGEQYF.